The TCR beta chain under discussion was sequenced for a study of blood T cell repertoires in COVID-19. Study as a whole: Researchers got acute and convalescent COVID-19 samples from the United States, Italy and Spain. PBMCs, B-cell-depleted T cells, or T cells were the source of the cDNA or gDNA that made up the material.

Original processing methods: Reference gene primer amplification gave estimated nucleated cell counts. The repertoire was sequenced with immunoSEQ multiplex PCR; TCRdb's copy has only in-frame clones and lacks some. That table gives V, J and clone size, and the DNA gave D and trimming. The sample includes fewer than 250,000 clones, 80% to 90% seen only once; the top ten take under 3%. The germline CDR1 and CDR2 sequences are LGHNA and YSLEER. The CDR3 spans 15 residues. V lost 8 bases and J 0 bases, leaving 14 bases between the germline ends. This TCR was sampled from a man aged 50 to 59 with active or convalescent COVID-19. This chain uses TRBV4-3 with TRBJ1-3, with a weak D call TRBD1 (5 bases). The sequencing input was peripheral blood. CDR3 sequence (DNA): TGCGCCAGCGCCGTTGGAAGGGGCTCTGGAAACACCATATATTTT. Protein product: CASAVGRGSGNTIYF.